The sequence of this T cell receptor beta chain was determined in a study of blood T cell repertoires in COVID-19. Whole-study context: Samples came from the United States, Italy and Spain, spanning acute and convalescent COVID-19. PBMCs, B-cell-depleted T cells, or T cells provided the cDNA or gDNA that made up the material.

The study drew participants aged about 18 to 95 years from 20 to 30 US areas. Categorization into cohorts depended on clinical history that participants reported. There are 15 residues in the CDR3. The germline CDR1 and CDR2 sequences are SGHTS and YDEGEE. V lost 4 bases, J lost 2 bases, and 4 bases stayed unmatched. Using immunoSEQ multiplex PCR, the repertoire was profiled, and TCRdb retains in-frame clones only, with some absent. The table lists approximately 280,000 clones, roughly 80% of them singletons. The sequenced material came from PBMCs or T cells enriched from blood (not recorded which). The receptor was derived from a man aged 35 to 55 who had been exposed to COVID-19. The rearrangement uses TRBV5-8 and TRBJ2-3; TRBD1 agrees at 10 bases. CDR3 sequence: CASSAGTGVTDTQYF. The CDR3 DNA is TGTGCCAGCAGCGCCGGGACAGGGGTCACAGATACGCAGTATTTT.